The entry that follows covers one T cell receptor beta chain sequence. This sample is drawn from a study of T-cell reconstitution after alpha-beta-depleted transplantation in children. Researchers prepared the TCRbeta library using unique molecular identifiers, the study reports. TCRdb processed the PCR reads anew with MiXCR; each CDR3 protein has one entry. Of around 200,000 distinct CDR3 sequences listed, approximately 9% are singletons. Germline V lookup: CDR1 LNHDA, CDR2 SQIVND (reference sequence). This CDR3 contains 17 residues. V lost 4 bases and J lost 7, with 23 bases in between. The specimen comprised PBMCs from the stem cell graft donor, sampled from the stem cell graft. This TCR came from a human donor who donated a stem cell graft to a child with acute lymphoblastic leukemia. This sequence joins TRBV19 and TRBJ1-5, with D uncertain. This chain's CDR3 is CASSTPAGGAAGQPQHF. As DNA, the CDR3 is TGTGCCAGTAGTACTCCGGCCGGAGGAGCAGCGGGACAGCCCCAGCATTTT.